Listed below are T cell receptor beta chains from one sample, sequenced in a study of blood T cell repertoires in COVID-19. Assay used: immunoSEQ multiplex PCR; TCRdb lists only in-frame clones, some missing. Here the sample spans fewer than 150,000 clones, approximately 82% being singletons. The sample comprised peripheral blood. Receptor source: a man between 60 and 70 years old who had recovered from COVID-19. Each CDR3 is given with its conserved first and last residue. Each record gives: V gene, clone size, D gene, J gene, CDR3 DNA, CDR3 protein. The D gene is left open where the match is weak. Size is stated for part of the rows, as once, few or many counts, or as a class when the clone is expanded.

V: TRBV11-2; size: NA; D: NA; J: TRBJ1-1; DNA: TGTGCCAGCAGCTTTTCAGGGAAGATGAACACTGAAGCTTTCTTT; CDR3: CASSFSGKMNTEAFF
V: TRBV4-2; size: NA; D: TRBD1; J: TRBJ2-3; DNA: TGTGCCAGCAGCCAGTCCGGGACAGGGTACACAGATACGCAGTATTTT; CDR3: CASSQSGTGYTDTQYF
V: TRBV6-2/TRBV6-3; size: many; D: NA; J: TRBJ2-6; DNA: TGTGCCAGCAGTTACGGGGAGGCTGGGGCCAACGTCCTGACTTTC; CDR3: CASSYGEAGANVLTF
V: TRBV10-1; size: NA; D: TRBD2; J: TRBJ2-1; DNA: TGCGCCGCGGAGCGGGGTTCCAACTATGAGCAGTTCTTC; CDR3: CAAERGSNYEQFF
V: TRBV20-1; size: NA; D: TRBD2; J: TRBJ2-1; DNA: TGCAGTGCTAGTACCGACAGGGGCCCAGGACTAGCGGGAGGGGATGGTTTTACCAATGAGCAGTTCTTC; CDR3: CSASTDRGPGLAGGDGFTNEQFF
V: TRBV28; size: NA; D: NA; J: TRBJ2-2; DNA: TGTGCCAGCAGAAAACCATCCTCGGGGAGTGCGAACACCGGGGAGCTGTTTTTT; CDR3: CASRKPSSGSANTGELFF
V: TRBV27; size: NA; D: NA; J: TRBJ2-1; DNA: TGTGCCAGCAGTGTCGGGACAAGCTCCTACAATGAGCAGTTCTTC; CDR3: CASSVGTSSYNEQFF
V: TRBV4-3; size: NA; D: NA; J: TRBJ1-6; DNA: TGCGCCAGCAGCCAAGACACGGGGATCGGAGCAGGTTCACCCCTCCACTTT; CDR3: CASSQDTGIGAGSPLHF
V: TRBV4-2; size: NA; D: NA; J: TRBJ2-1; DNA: TGTGCCAGCAGCCAAGGAGAAGCGGGCCGCTACAATGAGCAGTTCTTC; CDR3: CASSQGEAGRYNEQFF
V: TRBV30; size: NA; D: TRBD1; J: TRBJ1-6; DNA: TGTGCCTGGAGTAGCAGGGGGGATTCACCCCTCCACTTT; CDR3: CAWSSRGDSPLHF
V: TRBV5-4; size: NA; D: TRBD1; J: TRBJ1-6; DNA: TGTGCCAGCAGCTTGGACAGGGGGAATTCACCCCTCCACTTT; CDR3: CASSLDRGNSPLHF
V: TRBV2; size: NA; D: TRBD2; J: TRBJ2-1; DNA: TGTGCCAGCAGTGCGGCAAGCGGGATAGGGAGTGAGCAGTTCTTC; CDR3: CASSAASGIGSEQFF
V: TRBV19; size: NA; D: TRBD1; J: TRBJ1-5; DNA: TGTGCCAGTAGGGGACAGCCGAATCAGCCCCAGCATTTT; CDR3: CASRGQPNQPQHF
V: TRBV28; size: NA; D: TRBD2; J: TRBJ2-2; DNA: TGTGCCAGCAGTTCCCCTCTCAGGCGGGAGGCCAAGGCCGGGGAGCTGTTTTTT; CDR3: CASSSPLRREAKAGELFF
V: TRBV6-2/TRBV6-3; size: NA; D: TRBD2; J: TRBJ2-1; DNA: TGTGCCAGCAGTTACCCGGGACTAGCGGGAGGGCCAAAGGGAAGAGATGAGCAGTTCTTC; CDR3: CASSYPGLAGGPKGRDEQFF
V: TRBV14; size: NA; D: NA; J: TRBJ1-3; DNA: TGTGCCAGCAGCCAAGATTACCCAGGGGCTGGAAACACCATATATTTT; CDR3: CASSQDYPGAGNTIYF
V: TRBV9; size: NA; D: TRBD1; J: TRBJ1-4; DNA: TGTGCCAGCAGTCACGAGGATACAGGGGCAACTAATGAAAAACTGTTTTTT; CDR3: CASSHEDTGATNEKLFF
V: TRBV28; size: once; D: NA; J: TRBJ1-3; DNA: TGTGCCAGCGAATCACCAGGCACCATATATTTT; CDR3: CASESPGTIYF